The clone carrying this T cell receptor beta chain was seen at least ten times. The sample originates from a study of Graves' ophthalmopathy and Graves' hyperthyroidism. Amplification targeted the TCR beta CDR3 regions, with RNA transcripts as the source material. RT-PCR in the first round used HTBI primers; a second-round multiplex PCR followed. TCRdb re-called the multiplex PCR reads with MiXCR, one entry per CDR3 protein. There are about 380,000 distinct CDR3 sequences in the sample; 15% occur only once, and around 6.6% lies in the top ten. The CDR3 has 15 residues. V was clipped by 6 bases and J by 5 bases; unmatched bases: 5.

Sequencing input: peripheral blood. This chain links TRBV12-3 or TRBV12-4 with TRBJ1-6; 9 nucleotides agree with TRBD1. The TCR was taken from a woman under 30 with stable Graves' hyperthyroidism. The CDR3 spells CASSRQGVNNSPLHF. The CDR3 DNA reads as TGTGCCAGCAGCCGACAGGGGGTTAATAATTCACCCCTCCACTTT.